The entry below gives a single T cell receptor beta chain sequence along with its context. What it binds is unknown. The data were taken from a study of cytomegalovirus exposure and HLA in healthy donors. For the study at large: Sequencing of roughly 180 million T cells in an earlier analysis found 120 million or so unique TCR beta sequences. Assignment to the Caucasian-associated ancestry cluster applied to roughly 80% of the approximately 400 genotyped donors. Study conclusions and caveats: HLA-A and HLA-B allele assignments for most subjects were reportedly predicted accurately using TCR beta sequences.

The PCR had 60 Vbeta and 13 Jbeta primers. Produced via immunoSEQ multiplex PCR; TCRdb's table is partial and in-frame only. The sample has roughly 140,000 clones, over 75% seen once. Germline V gene lookup returns CDR1 MNHEY and CDR2 SMNVEV (reference sequence). The CDR3 consists of 15 residues. The trim removed 7 bases at V and 6 bases at J, leaving 10 bases unmatched. Healthy bone marrow donors formed the donor group. This TCR derives from a male donor in good health and CMV-seronegative. Sequenced: PBMCs. The genes are TRBV27 and TRBJ2-1, with 9 bases that match TRBD2. The DNA of the CDR3 is TGTGCCAGCACCTTTATAGCGGGAGTTCCCAATGAGCAGTTCTTC. Protein: CASTFIAGVPNEQFF.